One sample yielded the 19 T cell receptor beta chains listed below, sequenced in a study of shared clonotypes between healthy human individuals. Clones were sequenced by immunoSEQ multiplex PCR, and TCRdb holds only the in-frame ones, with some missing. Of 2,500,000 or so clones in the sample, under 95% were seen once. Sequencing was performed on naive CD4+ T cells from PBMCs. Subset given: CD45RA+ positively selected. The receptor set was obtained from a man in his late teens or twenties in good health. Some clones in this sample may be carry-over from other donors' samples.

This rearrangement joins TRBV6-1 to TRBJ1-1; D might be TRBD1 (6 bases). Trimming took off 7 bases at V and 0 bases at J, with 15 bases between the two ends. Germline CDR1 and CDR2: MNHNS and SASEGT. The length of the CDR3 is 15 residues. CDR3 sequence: CASNYVGGLNTEAFF. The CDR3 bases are TGTGCCAGCAACTATGTGGGGGGCCTGAACACTGAAGCTTTCTTT.

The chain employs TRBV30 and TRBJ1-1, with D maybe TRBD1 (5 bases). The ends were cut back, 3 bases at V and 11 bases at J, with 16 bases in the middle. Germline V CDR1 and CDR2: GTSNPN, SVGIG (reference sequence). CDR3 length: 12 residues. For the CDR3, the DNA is TGTGCCTGGAGCGCCCTGACTGGGGGGGCTTTCTTT. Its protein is CAWSALTGGAFF.

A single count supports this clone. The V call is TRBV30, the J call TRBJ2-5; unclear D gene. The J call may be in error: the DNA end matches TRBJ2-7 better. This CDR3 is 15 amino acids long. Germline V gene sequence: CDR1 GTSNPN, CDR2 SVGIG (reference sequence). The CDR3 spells CAWSASGVYSYEQYF. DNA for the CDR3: TGTGCCTGGAGTGCCTCCGGAGTATATTCCTACGAGCAGTACTTC.

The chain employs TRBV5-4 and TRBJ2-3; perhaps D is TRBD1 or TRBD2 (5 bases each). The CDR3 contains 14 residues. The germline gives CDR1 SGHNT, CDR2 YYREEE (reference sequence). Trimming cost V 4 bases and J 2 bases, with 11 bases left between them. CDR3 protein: CASSGDPFTDTQYF. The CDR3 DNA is TGTGCCAGCAGCGGGGACCCATTCACAGATACGCAGTATTTT.

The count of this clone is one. The DNA for the CDR3 is TGCGCCAGCAGCCAAAAGGAGGGGCAGGGTGTTTTCAATGAGCAGTTCTTC. It specifies CASSQKEGQGVFNEQFF. The chain links TRBV4-3 to TRBJ2-1; tentative D call: TRBD2 (6 bases). The germline gives CDR1 LGHNA, CDR2 YSLEER. The CDR3 extends over 17 amino acids. V was shortened by 2 bases and J by 6 bases, with 20 bases between the two germline ends.

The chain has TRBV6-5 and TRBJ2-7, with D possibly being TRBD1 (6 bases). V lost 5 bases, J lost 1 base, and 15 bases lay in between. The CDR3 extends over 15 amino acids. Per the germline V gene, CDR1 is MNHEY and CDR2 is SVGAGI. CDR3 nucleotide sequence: TGTGCCAGCAGTACCCTGGGGGCGAAATCCTACGAGCAGTACTTC. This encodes CASSTLGAKSYEQYF.

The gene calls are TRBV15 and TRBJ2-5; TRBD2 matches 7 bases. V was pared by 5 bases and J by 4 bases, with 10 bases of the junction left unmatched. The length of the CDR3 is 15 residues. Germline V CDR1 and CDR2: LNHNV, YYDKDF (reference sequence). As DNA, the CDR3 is TGTGCCACCAGCCCCAGCGGGATGGGGAGAGAGACCCAGTACTTC. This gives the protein CATSPSGMGRETQYF.

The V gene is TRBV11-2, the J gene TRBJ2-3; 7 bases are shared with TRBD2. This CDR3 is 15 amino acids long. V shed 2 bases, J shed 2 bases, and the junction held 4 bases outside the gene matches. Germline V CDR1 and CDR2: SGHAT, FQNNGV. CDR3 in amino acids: CASSLTGGYTDTQYF. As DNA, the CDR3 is TGTGCCAGCAGCTTAACCGGGGGGTACACAGATACGCAGTATTTT. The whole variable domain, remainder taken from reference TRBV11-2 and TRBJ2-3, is EAGVAQSPRYKIIEKRQSVAFWCNPISGHATLYWYQQILGQGPKLLIQFQNNGVVDDSQLPKDRFSAERLKGVDSTLKIQPAKLEDSAVYLCASSLTGGYTDTQYFGPGTRLTVL.

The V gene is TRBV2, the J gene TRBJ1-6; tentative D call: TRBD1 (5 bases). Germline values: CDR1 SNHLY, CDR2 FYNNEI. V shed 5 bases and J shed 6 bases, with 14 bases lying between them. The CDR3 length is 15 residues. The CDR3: CASSPRQGGNSPLHF. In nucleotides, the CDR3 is TGTGCCAGCAGTCCAAGGCAGGGTGGTAATTCACCCCTCCACTTT.

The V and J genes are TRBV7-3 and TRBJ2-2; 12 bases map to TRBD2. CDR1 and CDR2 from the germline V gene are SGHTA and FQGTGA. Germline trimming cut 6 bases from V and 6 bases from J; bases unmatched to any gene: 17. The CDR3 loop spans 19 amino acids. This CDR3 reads CASSPLKLAGGPLAGELFF. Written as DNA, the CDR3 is TGTGCCAGCAGTCCACTAAAGCTAGCGGGAGGGCCATTGGCCGGGGAGCTGTTTTTT.

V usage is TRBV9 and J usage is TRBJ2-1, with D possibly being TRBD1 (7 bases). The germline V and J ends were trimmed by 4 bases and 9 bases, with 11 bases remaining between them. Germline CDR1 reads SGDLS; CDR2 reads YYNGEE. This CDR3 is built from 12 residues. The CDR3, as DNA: TGTGCCAGCAGCCCCCAGGGGGGTGAGCAGTTCTTC. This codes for CASSPQGGEQFF.

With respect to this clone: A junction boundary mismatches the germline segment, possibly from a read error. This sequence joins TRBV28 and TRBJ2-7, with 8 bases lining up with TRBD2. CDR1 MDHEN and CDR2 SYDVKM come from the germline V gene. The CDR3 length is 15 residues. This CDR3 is CASSLPASGRYEQYF. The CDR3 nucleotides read TGTGCCAGTAGTTTACCGGCTAGCGGGCGTTACGAGCAGTACTTC.

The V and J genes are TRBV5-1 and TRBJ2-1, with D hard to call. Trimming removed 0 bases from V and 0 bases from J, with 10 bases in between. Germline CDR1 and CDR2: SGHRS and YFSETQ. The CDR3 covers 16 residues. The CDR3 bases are TGCGCCAGCAGCTTGGATCCAGCGAACTCCTACAATGAGCAGTTCTTC. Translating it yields CASSLDPANSYNEQFF.

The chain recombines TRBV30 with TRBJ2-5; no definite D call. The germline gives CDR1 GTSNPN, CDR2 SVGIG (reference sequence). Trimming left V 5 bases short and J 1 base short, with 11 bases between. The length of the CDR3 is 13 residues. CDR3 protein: CAWAARSQETQYF. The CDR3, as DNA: TGTGCCTGGGCAGCGAGGTCCCAAGAGACCCAGTACTTC. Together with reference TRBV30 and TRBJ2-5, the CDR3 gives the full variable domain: SQTIHQWPATLVQPVGSPLSLECTVEGTSNPNLYWYRQAAGRGLQLLFYSVGIGQISSEVPQNLSASRPQDRQFILSSKKLLLSDSGFYLCAWAARSQETQYFGPGTRLLVL.

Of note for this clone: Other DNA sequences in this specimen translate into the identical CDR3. The CDR3 here is CASSLGAAYGYTF. CDR3 coding DNA: TGTGCCAGCAGCTTAGGCGCAGCCTATGGCTACACCTTC. V gene TRBV13 combines with J gene TRBJ1-2, with no clear D. V lost 0 bases, J lost 4 bases, and 6 bases lay in between. Germline-derived CDR1 and CDR2 are PRHDT and FYEKMQ (reference sequence). The CDR3 is 13 amino acids.

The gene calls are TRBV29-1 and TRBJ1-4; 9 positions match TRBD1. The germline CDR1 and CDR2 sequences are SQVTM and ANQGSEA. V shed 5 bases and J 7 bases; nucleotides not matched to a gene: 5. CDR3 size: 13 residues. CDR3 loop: CSVTGTGTEKLFF. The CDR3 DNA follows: TGCAGCGTTACCGGGACAGGGACTGAAAAACTGTTTTTT.

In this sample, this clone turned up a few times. The CDR3: CASSEIVGGGEKLFF. For the CDR3, the DNA is TGTGCCAGCAGTGAAATAGTAGGGGGCGGTGAAAAACTGTTTTTT. The chain has TRBV2 and TRBJ1-4; 7 bases map to TRBD1. CDR3 length equals 15 residues. Germline V gives CDR1 SNHLY, CDR2 FYNNEI. With V trimmed by 2 bases and J by 7 bases, 7 bases remained unmatched.

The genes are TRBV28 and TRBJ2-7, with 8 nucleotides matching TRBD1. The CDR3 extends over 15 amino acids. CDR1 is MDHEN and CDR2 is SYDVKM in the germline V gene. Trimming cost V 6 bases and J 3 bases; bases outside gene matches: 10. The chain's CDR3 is CASRYGGTGHYEQYF. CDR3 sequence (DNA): TGTGCCAGCAGATACGGCGGGACAGGTCACTACGAGCAGTACTTC.

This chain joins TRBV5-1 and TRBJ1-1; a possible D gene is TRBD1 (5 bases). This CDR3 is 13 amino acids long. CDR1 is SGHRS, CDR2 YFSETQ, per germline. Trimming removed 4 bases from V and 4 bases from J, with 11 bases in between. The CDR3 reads CASSPGAGTEAFF. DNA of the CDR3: TGCGCCAGCAGCCCTGGGGCAGGCACTGAAGCTTTCTTT.